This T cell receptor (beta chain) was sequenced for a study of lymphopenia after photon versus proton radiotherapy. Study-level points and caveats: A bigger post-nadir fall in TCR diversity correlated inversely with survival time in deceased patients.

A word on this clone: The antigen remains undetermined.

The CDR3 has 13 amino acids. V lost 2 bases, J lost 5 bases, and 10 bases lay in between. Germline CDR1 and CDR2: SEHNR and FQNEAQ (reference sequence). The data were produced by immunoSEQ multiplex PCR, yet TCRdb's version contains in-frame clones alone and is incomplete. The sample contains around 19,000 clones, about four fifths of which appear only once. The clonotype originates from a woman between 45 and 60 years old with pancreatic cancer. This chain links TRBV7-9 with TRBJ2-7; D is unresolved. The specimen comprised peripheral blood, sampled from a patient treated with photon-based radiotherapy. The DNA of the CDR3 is TGTGCCAGCAGCTTAAATCGGTTAGACGAGCAGTACTTC. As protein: CASSLNRLDEQYF.